The clone carrying this T cell receptor (beta chain) has just a few counts. As yet, its antigen is unknown. V gave up 7 bases and J gave up 2 bases; unmatched junction bases: 4. CDR1 and CDR2 from the germline V gene are DFQATT and SNEGSKA (reference sequence). This CDR3 is 15 amino acids long. The sample is drawn from a study of response to subunit inactivated influenza vaccine. Whole-study findings and limits: Each seasonal flu vaccination may recruit only limited new T cells, authors suggested.

From the RT-PCR reads, TCRdb called clonotypes with MiXCR, one entry per CDR3 protein. The sample includes approximately 530,000 distinct CDR3 sequences, around 8% seen only once; the top ten take over 10%. The sample consisted of PBMCs from blood, taken 23 to 25 months after vaccination. This chain joins TRBV20-1 and TRBJ2-6; 11 bases are a match to TRBD2. The TCR sequence derives from a man in his fifties or sixties who received an inactivated influenza vaccine. The CDR3 sequence is CSGSGRVAGANVLTF. CDR3 DNA: TGCAGTGGTAGCGGGAGGGTTGCTGGGGCCAACGTCCTGACTTTC.